This T cell receptor beta chain came from a study of low-dose radiotherapy and immunotherapy resistance in tumors. Overall study context: Every six weeks patients received intravenous ipilimumab 1 mg/kg, and every two weeks they received intravenous nivolumab 240 mg. Patients took 300 mg oral aspirin daily for four cycles from cycle 1 day 1.

Time point reported: before trial treatment. Alpha and beta chains were covered, as first-strand cDNA relied on TRAV- and TRBV-specific primers. Amplification of TCRs used a constant-region primer and V-primer adapter for roughly 21 PCR cycles. Via MiXCR, TCRdb re-called the reads, giving one row per CDR3 protein. The sample yields some 39,000 distinct CDR3 sequences, 25% to 40% seen once. Unmatched junction bases numbered 15, after V lost 4 bases and J lost 5 bases. Germline CDR1 reads SGHRS; CDR2 reads YFSETQ. The CDR3 totals 17 residues. The chain joins TRBV5-1 to TRBJ2-5; 9 nucleotides match TRBD2. The source is a male donor with gallbladder cancer. This sample comprised PBMCs, obtained before treatment. CDR3 sequence (DNA): TGCGCCAGCAGCCCCCAACCCGCCGGGACTAGCTACGAGACCCAGTACTTC. The encoded protein is CASSPQPAGTSYETQYF.